The 21 T cell receptor beta chains given below trace back to one sample, sequenced in a study of T cell responses to AZD1222 COVID-19 vaccine. The data were produced by immunoSEQ multiplex PCR, yet TCRdb's version contains in-frame clones alone and is incomplete. The sample has around 120,000 clones; approximately 82% are singletons. Sequences were derived from peripheral blood, sampled 28 days after the second AZD1222 dose. Source of these receptors: an adult who received the AZD1222 COVID-19 vaccine.

In this sample, this clone turned up a few times. The chain employs TRBV30 and TRBJ2-2, with 7 bases fitting TRBD1. The V segment lost 4 bases and the J segment 1 base; nucleotides outside the gene matches: 6. The germline gives CDR1 GTSNPN, CDR2 SVGIG (reference sequence). The CDR3 has 15 amino acids. Here the CDR3 reads CAWKQQGRNTGELFF. DNA of the CDR3: TGTGCCTGGAAACAACAGGGGCGGAACACCGGGGAGCTGTTTTTT.

The V gene is TRBV28, the J gene TRBJ2-7; 8 bases fit TRBD2. This CDR3 has 14 amino acids. CDR1 is MDHEN, CDR2 SYDVKM, per germline. The trim removed 3 bases at V and 6 bases at J, leaving 7 bases unmatched. The CDR3 here is CASSFGRGAGEQYF. Here the CDR3 DNA reads TGTGCCAGCAGTTTCGGGCGGGGGGCTGGCGAGCAGTACTTC.

This clone has only one observation. The chain carries TRBV7-2 and TRBJ2-3; D perhaps matches TRBD1 (6 bases). Trimming took 1 base from V and 4 from J, leaving 12 bases between them. This CDR3 contains 15 residues. The V gene's germline CDR1 is SGHTA and CDR2 FQGNSA. Written as DNA, the CDR3 is TGTGCCAGCAGCTTAGATTGGGGGCAGCCAGATACGCAGTATTTT. This sequence encodes CASSLDWGQPDTQYF. The variable domain in full, with the rest retrieved from reference TRBV7-2 and TRBJ2-3, is GAGVSQSPSNKVTEKGKDVELRCDPISGHTALYWYRQSLGQGLEFLIYFQGNSAPDKSGLPSDRFSAERTGGSVSTLTIQRTQQEDSAVYLCASSLDWGQPDTQYFGPGTRLTVL.

The CDR3 sequence is CASGQGWGGNQPQHF. The CDR3 bases are TGTGCCAGCGGACAGGGGTGGGGTGGCAATCAGCCCCAGCATTTT. V usage is TRBV7-5 and J usage is TRBJ1-5; whether TRBD1, the table's D call, matches the DNA was not checked. TRBV7-5 is reported as a pseudogene. CDR3 length equals 15 residues.

CDR3 sequence: CASSYGQGIYEQYF. The DNA of the CDR3 is TGTGCCAGCAGTTACGGGCAGGGTATCTACGAGCAGTACTTC. The chain carries TRBV6-5 and TRBJ2-7; D perhaps matches TRBD1 (5 bases). CDR3 length: 14 amino acids. Germline loops: CDR1 MNHEY, CDR2 SVGAGI. Trimming pared 2 bases from V and 3 bases from J, leaving 11 bases between.

The count of this clone is one. V is TRBV28 and J is TRBJ1-5; D might be TRBD1 (6 bases). The CDR3 sequence is 15 residues long. Germline V CDR1 and CDR2: MDHEN, SYDVKM. Trimming shortened V by 3 bases and J by 1 base, and 10 bases separated the two germline ends. CDR3 sequence: CASSLGGQSNQPQHF. The CDR3 DNA reads as TGTGCCAGCAGTTTGGGGGGACAAAGCAATCAGCCCCAGCATTTT.

This chain links TRBV19 with TRBJ2-3, with 9 nucleotides matching TRBD2. This CDR3 region has 15 residues. Per the germline V gene, CDR1 is LNHDA and CDR2 is SQIVND (reference sequence). The V segment lost 7 bases and the J segment 1 base; nucleotides outside the gene matches: 6. The CDR3 sequence is CASIQRGAGTDTQYF. The CDR3 nucleotides are TGTGCCAGTATCCAGCGGGGGGCTGGCACAGATACGCAGTATTTT.

The chain employs TRBV10-3 and TRBJ2-1; 13 bases map to TRBD2. Unmatched junction bases numbered 4, after V lost 0 bases and J lost 8 bases. CDR3 size: 16 residues. Per the germline V gene, CDR1 is ENHRY and CDR2 is SYGVKD. CDR3 nucleotides: TGTGCCATCAGTGAGTCCGGGACTAGCGGGGTCGATGAGCAGTTCTTC. This translates into CAISESGTSGVDEQFF.

This sequence joins TRBV2 and TRBJ2-3, with D maybe TRBD2 (7 bases). Per germline, CDR1 SNHLY and CDR2 FYNNEI. The V end lost 4 bases, the J end lost 10 bases, and 15 bases lay between the germline ends. The CDR3 has 13 residues. CDR3 amino acids: CASSVAGAGAQYF. The DNA for the CDR3 is TGTGCCAGCAGTGTGGCAGGGGCGGGGGCGCAGTATTTT. Together with reference TRBV2 and TRBJ2-3, the CDR3 gives the full variable domain: EPEVTQTPSHQVTQMGQEVILRCVPISNHLYFYWYRQILGQKVEFLVSFYNNEISEKSEIFDDQFSVERPDGSNFTLKIRSTKLEDSAMYFCASSVAGAGAQYFGPGTRLTVL.

This clone appeared a single time. This chain's CDR3 is CASTLSGAGEQYF. CDR3 nucleotides: TGTGCCAGCACCCTAAGCGGGGCTGGCGAGCAGTACTTC. The chain couples TRBV12-3 or TRBV12-4 to TRBJ2-7; 7 bases agree with TRBD2. V shed 7 bases, J shed 6 bases, and the junction held 9 bases outside the gene matches. CDR3 size: 13 residues.

This chain links TRBV7-9 with TRBJ1-1, with D possibly TRBD1 on 5 matching bases. Trimming removed 4 bases from V and 7 bases from J, with 10 bases in between. CDR3 length: 12 amino acids. Germline-derived CDR1 and CDR2 are SEHNR and FQNEAQ (reference sequence). CDR3 region: CASSYPTVEAFF. The CDR3, as DNA: TGTGCCAGCAGCTACCCGACAGTTGAAGCTTTCTTT.

CDR3 bases: TGTGCCAGCAGTTTTCTGGGGGAGGATCAGCCCCAGCATTTT. This gives the protein CASSFLGEDQPQHF. This chain uses TRBV27 with TRBJ1-5, with D perhaps matching TRBD1 (5 bases). The CDR3 is 14 residues long. Germline V gives CDR1 MNHEY, CDR2 SMNVEV (reference sequence). V was cut by 3 bases and J by 5 bases, with 11 bases left in between.

The chain couples TRBV27 to TRBJ1-1; no reliable D call. Trimming cost V 9 bases and J 4 bases, with 9 bases left between them. Germline V gene lookup returns CDR1 MNHEY and CDR2 SMNVEV (reference sequence). The CDR3 has 11 amino acids. CDR3: CASHRGTEAFF. The DNA for the CDR3 is TGTGCCAGTCATAGAGGCACTGAAGCTTTCTTT.

The chain joins TRBV7-6 to TRBJ2-1; TRBD1 matches 7 bases. The CDR3 loop spans 16 amino acids. V lost 5 bases to trimming and J lost 0 bases; unmatched junction nucleotides: 7. Germline CDR1 is SGHVS and CDR2 is FNYEAQ. As DNA, the CDR3 is TGTGCCAGCAGCATCGTTGGGACAGCCTCCTACAATGAGCAGTTCTTC. Its translation: CASSIVGTASYNEQFF.

A single count supports this clone. The chain employs TRBV4-2 and TRBJ1-1; D perhaps matches TRBD1 (6 bases). CDR1 is LGHNA and CDR2 is YNFKEQ in the germline V gene. Trimming left V 4 bases short and J 1 base short, with 16 bases between. The CDR3 extends over 16 amino acids. CDR3: CASSPQEGQTNTEAFF. Here the CDR3 DNA reads TGTGCCAGCAGCCCACAGGAAGGACAGACGAACACTGAAGCTTTCTTT.

This clone was seen just once. V gene TRBV9 combines with J gene TRBJ1-2; D possibly corresponds to TRBD1 (6 bases). Trimming took 3 bases from V and 2 from J, leaving 14 bases between them. The CDR3 is 15 amino acids. Per germline, CDR1 SGDLS and CDR2 YYNGEE. CDR3 sequence (DNA): TGTGCCAGCAGCGGAACAGGGAGGCAGAACTATGGCTACACCTTC. Encoded protein: CASSGTGRQNYGYTF.

The DNA for the CDR3 is TGTGCCAGTAGTACCGACAGGAGCAATCAGCCCCAGCATTTT. Encoded protein: CASSTDRSNQPQHF. The genes are TRBV19 and TRBJ1-5; a weak D match, TRBD1 (6 bases). CDR1 and CDR2 (germline): LNHDA, SQIVND (reference sequence). The CDR3 has 14 residues. Trimming pared 4 bases from V and 1 base from J, leaving 8 bases between. The whole variable domain, remainder taken from reference TRBV19 and TRBJ1-5, is DGGITQSPKYLFRKEGQNVTLSCEQNLNHDAMYWYRQDPGQGLRLIYYSQIVNDFQKGDIAEGYSVSREKKESFPLTVTSAQKNPTAFYLCASSTDRSNQPQHFGDGTRLSIL.

The chain combines TRBV25-1 with TRBJ1-2; TRBD1 is a possible D gene (5 bases). Trimming removed 7 bases from V and 5 bases from J, with 8 bases in between. CDR3 length: 11 amino acids. The germline V gene has CDR1 MGHDK and CDR2 SYGVNS. In DNA, the CDR3 is TGTGCCAGCATGGGGCTGTATGGCTACACCTTC. Its translation: CASMGLYGYTF.

The V and J genes are TRBV2 and TRBJ1-6; no firm D call. CDR1 is SNHLY, CDR2 FYNNEI, per germline. The ends were cut back, 4 bases at V and 4 bases at J, with 5 bases in the middle. The CDR3 has 13 residues. This CDR3 is CASSGDYNSPLHF. The CDR3 nucleotides are TGTGCCAGCAGTGGGGATTATAATTCACCCCTCCACTTT.

The chain recombines TRBV5-1 with TRBJ1-1; D call uncertain. CDR3 length: 14 residues. The germline V gene has CDR1 SGHRS and CDR2 YFSETQ. The V end was cut by 0 bases, the J end by 2 bases, with 8 bases between. This chain's CDR3 is CASSLEPVNTEAFF. Here the CDR3 DNA reads TGCGCCAGCAGCTTGGAGCCAGTAAACACTGAAGCTTTCTTT.

The chain links TRBV15 to TRBJ2-5; D is perhaps TRBD1 or TRBD2 (6 bases each). The length of the CDR3 is 15 residues. Trimming removed 9 bases at V and 5 bases at J, with 22 bases between. The germline V gene has CDR1 LNHNV and CDR2 YYDKDF (reference sequence). The CDR3 is CATGGLGSNRETQYF. The DNA of the CDR3 is TGTGCCACAGGGGGGCTCGGGAGTAACCGGGAGACCCAGTACTTC.